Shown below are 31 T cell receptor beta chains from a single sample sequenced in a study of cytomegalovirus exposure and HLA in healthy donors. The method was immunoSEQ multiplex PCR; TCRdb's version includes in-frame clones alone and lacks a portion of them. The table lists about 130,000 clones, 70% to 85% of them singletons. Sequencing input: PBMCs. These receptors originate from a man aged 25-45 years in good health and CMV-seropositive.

CDR3 loop: CASSGSAGGLNTEAFF. The CDR3 DNA reads TGCGCCAGCAGCGGGTCGGCAGGGGGTTTGAACACTGAAGCTTTCTTT. The rearrangement uses TRBV5-1 and TRBJ1-1; 7 positions match TRBD1. The CDR3 sequence is 16 residues long. Germline V gene data show CDR1 as SGHRS and CDR2 as YFSETQ. V gave up 4 bases and J gave up 0 bases; unmatched junction bases: 9.

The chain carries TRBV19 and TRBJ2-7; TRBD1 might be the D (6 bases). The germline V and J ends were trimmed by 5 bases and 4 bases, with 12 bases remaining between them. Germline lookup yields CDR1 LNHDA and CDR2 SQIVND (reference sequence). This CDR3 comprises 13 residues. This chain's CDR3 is CASSARGSYEQYF. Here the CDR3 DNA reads TGTGCCAGTAGTGCAAGGGGGAGTTACGAGCAGTACTTC.

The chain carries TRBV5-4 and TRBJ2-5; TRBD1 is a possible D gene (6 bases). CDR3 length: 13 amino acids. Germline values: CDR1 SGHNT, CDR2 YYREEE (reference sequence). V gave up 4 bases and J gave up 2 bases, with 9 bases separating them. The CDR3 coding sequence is TGTGCCAGCAGCCAGACAGGTCAAGAGACCCAGTACTTC. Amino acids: CASSQTGQETQYF.

The CDR3: CASSPRGGLSTDTQYF. The DNA of the CDR3 is TGTGCCAGCAGCCCGCGGGGGGGCCTGTCCACAGATACGCAGTATTTT. The chain recombines TRBV7-9 with TRBJ2-3; 9 bases fit TRBD2. This CDR3 is built from 16 residues. Germline V CDR1 and CDR2: SEHNR, FQNEAQ (reference sequence). Trimming removed 5 bases from V and 2 bases from J; junction bases left unmatched: 8.

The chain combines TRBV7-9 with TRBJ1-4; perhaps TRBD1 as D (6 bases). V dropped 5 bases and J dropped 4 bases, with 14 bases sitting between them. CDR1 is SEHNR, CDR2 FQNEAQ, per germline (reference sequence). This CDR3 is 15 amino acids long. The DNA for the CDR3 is TGTGCCAGCAGCCTAAGCAGGGGAATTAATGAAAAACTGTTTTTT. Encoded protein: CASSLSRGINEKLFF.

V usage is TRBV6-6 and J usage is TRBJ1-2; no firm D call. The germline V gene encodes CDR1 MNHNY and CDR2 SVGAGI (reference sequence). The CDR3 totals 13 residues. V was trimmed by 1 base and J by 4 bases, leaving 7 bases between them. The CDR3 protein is CASSYFQSYGYTF. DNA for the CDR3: TGTGCCAGCAGTTACTTCCAGTCCTATGGCTACACCTTC.

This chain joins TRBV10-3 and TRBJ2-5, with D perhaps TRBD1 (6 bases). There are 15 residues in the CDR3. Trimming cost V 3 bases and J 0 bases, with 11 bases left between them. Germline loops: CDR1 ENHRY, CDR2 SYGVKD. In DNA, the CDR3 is TGTGCCATCAGTGACCTTAGGGGGTACCAAGAGACCCAGTACTTC. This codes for CAISDLRGYQETQYF.

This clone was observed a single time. CDR3 sequence (DNA): TGTGCCAGCAGTGATCGGGGGTACGATGGCTACACCTTC. Amino acids: CASSDRGYDGYTF. This rearrangement joins TRBV2 to TRBJ1-2; TRBD1 is a possible D gene (5 bases). CDR1 and CDR2 (germline): SNHLY, FYNNEI. V lost 3 bases to trimming and J lost 6 bases, with 11 bases between them. CDR3 length: 13 residues. The full variable domain, completed using reference TRBV2 and TRBJ1-2, is EPEVTQTPSHQVTQMGQEVILRCVPISNHLYFYWYRQILGQKVEFLVSFYNNEISEKSEIFDDQFSVERPDGSNFTLKIRSTKLEDSAMYFCASSDRGYDGYTFGSGTRLTVV.

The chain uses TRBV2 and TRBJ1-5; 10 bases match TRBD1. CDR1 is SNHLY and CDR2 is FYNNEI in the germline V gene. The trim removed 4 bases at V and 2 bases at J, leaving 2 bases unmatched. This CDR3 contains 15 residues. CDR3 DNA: TGTGCCAGCAGTGGACAGGGGGCCGGCAATCAGCCCCAGCATTTT. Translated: CASSGQGAGNQPQHF.

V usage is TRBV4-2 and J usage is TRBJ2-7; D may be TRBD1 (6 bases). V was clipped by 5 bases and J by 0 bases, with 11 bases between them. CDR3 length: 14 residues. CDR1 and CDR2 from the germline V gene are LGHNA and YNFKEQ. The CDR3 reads CASSLTGSSYEQYF. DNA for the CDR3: TGTGCCAGCAGCTTGACAGGTTCCTCCTACGAGCAGTACTTC.

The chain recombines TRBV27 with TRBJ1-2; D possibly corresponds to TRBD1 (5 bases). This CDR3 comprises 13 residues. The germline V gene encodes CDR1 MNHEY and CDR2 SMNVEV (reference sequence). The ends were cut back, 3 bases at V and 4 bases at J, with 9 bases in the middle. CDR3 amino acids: CASSLAGPYGYTF. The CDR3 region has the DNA TGTGCCAGCAGTTTGGCAGGGCCCTATGGCTACACCTTC.

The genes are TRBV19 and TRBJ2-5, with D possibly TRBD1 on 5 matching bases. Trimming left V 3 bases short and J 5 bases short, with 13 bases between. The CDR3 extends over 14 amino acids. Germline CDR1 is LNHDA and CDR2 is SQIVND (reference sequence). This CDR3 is CASSISGYGETQYF. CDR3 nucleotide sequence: TGTGCCAGTAGTATCTCAGGGTACGGGGAGACCCAGTACTTC.

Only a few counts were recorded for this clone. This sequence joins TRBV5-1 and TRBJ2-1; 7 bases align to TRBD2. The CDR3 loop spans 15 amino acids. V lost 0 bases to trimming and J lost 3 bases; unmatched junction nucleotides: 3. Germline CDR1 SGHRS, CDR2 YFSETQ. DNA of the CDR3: TGCGCCAGCAGCTTGGGGGCGGGGGTCTACAATGAGCAGTTCTTC. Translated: CASSLGAGVYNEQFF.

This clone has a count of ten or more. For the CDR3, the DNA is TGCGCCAGCAGCTGGGGACAGGGTTTCGATCAGCCCCAGCATTTT. Translated: CASSWGQGFDQPQHF. This sequence joins TRBV5-1 and TRBJ1-5, with TRBD1 identical over 9 bases. The CDR3 consists of 15 residues. The germline V gene has CDR1 SGHRS and CDR2 YFSETQ. J was trimmed by 5 bases and V by 3 bases; bases with no gene match: 6.

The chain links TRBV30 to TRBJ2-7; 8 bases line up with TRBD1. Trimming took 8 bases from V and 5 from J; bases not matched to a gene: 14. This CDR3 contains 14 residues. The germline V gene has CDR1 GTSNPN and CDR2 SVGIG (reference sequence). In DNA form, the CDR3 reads TGTGCCGGCCAGCAGGGGGCGCCCCAGGACGAGCAGTACTTC. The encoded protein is CAGQQGAPQDEQYF.

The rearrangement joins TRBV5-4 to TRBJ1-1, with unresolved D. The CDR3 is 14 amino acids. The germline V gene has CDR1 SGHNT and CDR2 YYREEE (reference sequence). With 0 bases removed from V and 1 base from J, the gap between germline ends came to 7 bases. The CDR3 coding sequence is TGTGCCAGCAGCTTGGATCGGGGGAACACTGAAGCTTTCTTT. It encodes CASSLDRGNTEAFF. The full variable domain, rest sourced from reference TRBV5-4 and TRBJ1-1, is ETGVTQSPTHLIKTRGQQVTLRCSSQSGHNTVSWYQQALGQGPQFIFQYYREEENGRGNFPPRFSGLQFPNYSSELNVNALELDDSALYLCASSLDRGNTEAFFGQGTRLTVV.

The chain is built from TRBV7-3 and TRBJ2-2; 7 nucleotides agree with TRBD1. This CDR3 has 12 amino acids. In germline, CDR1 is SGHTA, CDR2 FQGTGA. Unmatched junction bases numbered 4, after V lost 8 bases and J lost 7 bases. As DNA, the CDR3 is TGTGCCAGCGGAAGGGGGCTCGGGGAGCTGTTTTTT. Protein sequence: CASGRGLGELFF.

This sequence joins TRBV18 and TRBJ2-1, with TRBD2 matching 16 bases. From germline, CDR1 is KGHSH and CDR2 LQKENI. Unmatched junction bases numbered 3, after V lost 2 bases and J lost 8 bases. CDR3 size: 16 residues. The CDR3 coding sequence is TGTGCCAGCTCACCAACGGGGACTAGCGGGAGGGATGAGCAGTTCTTC. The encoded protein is CASSPTGTSGRDEQFF.

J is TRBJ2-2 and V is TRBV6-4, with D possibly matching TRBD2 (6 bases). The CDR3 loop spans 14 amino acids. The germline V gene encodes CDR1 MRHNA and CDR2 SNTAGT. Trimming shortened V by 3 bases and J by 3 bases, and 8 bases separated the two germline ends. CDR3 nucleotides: TGTGCCAGCAGTGAGGGGGGTTACACCGGGGAGCTGTTTTTT. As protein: CASSEGGYTGELFF.

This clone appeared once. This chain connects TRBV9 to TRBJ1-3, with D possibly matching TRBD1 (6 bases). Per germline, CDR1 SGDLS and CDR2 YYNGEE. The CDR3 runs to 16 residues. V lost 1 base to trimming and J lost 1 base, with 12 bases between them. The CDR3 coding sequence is TGTGCCAGCAGCGTAACTGGGGGCGGTTCTGGAAACACCATATATTTT. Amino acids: CASSVTGGGSGNTIYF.

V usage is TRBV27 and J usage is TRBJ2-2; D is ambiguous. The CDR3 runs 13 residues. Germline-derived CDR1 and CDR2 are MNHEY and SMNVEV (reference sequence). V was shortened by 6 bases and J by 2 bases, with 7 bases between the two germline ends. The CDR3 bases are TGTGCCAGCAGCGCTACCAACACCGGGGAGCTGTTTTTT. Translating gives CASSATNTGELFF.

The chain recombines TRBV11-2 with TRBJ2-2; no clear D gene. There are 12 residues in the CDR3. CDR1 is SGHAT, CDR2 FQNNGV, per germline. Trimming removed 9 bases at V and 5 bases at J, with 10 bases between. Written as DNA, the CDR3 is TGTGCCAGTAACAAAAAAACCGGGGAGCTGTTTTTT. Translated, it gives CASNKKTGELFF.

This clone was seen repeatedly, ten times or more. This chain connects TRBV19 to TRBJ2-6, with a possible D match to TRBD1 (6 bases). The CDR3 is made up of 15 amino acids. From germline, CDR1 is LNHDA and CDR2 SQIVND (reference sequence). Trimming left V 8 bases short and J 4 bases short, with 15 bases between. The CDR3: CASASGVGGANVLTF. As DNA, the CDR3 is TGTGCCAGTGCGTCAGGGGTCGGGGGGGCCAACGTCCTGACTTTC. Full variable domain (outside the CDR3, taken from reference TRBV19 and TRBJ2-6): DGGITQSPKYLFRKEGQNVTLSCEQNLNHDAMYWYRQDPGQGLRLIYYSQIVNDFQKGDIAEGYSVSREKKESFPLTVTSAQKNPTAFYLCASASGVGGANVLTFGAGSRLTVL.

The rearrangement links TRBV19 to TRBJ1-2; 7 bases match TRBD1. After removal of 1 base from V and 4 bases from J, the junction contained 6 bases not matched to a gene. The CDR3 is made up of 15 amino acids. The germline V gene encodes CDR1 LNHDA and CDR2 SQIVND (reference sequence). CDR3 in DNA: TGTGCCAGTAGTATAGGCTCACAGGGGACCTATGGCTACACCTTC. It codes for CASSIGSQGTYGYTF.

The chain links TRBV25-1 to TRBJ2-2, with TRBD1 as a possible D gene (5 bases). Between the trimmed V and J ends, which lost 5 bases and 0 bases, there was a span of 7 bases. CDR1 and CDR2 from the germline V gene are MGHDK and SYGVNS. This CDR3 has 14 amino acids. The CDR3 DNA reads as TGTGCCAGCAGTTACAGGTCGAACACCGGGGAGCTGTTTTTT. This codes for CASSYRSNTGELFF.

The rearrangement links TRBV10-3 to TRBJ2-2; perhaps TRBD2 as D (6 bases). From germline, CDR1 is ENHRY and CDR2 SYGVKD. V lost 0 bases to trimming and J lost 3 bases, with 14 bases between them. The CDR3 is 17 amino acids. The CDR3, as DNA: TGTGCCATCAGTGAGTCTGGCAACCGCGGGGACACCGGGGAGCTGTTTTTT. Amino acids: CAISESGNRGDTGELFF.

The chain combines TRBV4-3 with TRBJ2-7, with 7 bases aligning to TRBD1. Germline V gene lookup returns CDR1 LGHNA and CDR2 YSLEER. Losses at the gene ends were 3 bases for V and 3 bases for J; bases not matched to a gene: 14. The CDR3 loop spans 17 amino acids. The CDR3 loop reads CASSQVTGTDSYYEQYF. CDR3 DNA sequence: TGCGCCAGCAGCCAGGTGACCGGGACAGACTCTTACTACGAGCAGTACTTC.

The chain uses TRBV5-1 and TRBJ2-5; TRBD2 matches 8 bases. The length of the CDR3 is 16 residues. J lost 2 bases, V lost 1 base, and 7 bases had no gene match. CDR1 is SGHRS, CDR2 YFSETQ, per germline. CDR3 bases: TGCGCCAGCAGCTTGCCTAGCGGGCTTCCACAAGAGACCCAGTACTTC. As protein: CASSLPSGLPQETQYF.

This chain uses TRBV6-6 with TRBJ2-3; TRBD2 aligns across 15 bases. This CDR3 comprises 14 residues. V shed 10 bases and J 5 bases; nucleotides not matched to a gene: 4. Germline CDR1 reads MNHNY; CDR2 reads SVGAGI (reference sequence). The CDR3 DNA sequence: TGTGCCACCGGGACTAGCGGGGGGATAGATACGCAGTATTTT. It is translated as CATGTSGGIDTQYF.

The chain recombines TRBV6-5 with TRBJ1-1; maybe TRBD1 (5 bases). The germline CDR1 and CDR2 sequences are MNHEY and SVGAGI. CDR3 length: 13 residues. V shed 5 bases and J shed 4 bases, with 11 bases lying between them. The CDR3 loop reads CASSTPGGTEAFF. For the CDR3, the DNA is TGTGCCAGCAGTACTCCCGGGGGCACTGAAGCTTTCTTT.

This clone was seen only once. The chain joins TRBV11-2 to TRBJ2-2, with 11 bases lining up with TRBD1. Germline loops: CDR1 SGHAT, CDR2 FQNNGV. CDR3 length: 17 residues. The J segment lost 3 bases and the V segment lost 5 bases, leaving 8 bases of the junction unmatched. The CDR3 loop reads CASSQPGQGDHTGELFF. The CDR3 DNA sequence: TGTGCCAGCAGCCAGCCGGGACAGGGGGACCACACCGGGGAGCTGTTTTTT.